The 2 T cell receptor beta chains below were found in one sample sequenced in a study of shared clonotypes between healthy human individuals. The assay was immunoSEQ multiplex PCR, and TCRdb's table has in-frame clones only and misses some. The sample contains some 2,000,000 clones, about 94% of which appear only once. The sequencing input was naive CD4+ T cells sorted from blood. Noted subset: CD45RA+ positively selected. The receptors derive from a man younger than 30 in good health.

The rearrangement links TRBV5-1 to TRBJ2-3; D is possibly TRBD1 or TRBD2 (5 bases each). Germline V CDR1 and CDR2: SGHRS, YFSETQ. The V end was cut by 4 bases, the J end by 3 bases, with 15 bases between. This CDR3 contains 15 residues. CDR3 DNA: TGCGCCAGCAGCCCCCAGGGAGTTGGGACAGATACGCAGTATTTT. Amino acids: CASSPQGVGTDTQYF.

J is TRBJ1-3 and V is TRBV18, with D maybe TRBD1 (5 bases). CDR1 and CDR2 from the germline V gene are KGHSH and LQKENI. V lost 4 bases, J lost 3 bases, and 31 bases lay in between. There are 21 residues in the CDR3. The CDR3 is CASSRVVPGTVQAEGGNTIYF. The CDR3 DNA reads as TGTGCCAGCTCACGGGTCGTTCCGGGGACGGTCCAAGCCGAGGGTGGAAACACCATATATTTT. The entire variable domain, with the rest obtained from reference TRBV18 and TRBJ1-3, is as follows: NAGVMQNPRHLVRRRGQEARLRCSPMKGHSHVYWYRQLPEEGLKFMVYLQKENIIDESGMPKERFSAEFPKEGPSILRIQQVVRGDSAAYFCASSRVVPGTVQAEGGNTIYFGEGSWLTVV.